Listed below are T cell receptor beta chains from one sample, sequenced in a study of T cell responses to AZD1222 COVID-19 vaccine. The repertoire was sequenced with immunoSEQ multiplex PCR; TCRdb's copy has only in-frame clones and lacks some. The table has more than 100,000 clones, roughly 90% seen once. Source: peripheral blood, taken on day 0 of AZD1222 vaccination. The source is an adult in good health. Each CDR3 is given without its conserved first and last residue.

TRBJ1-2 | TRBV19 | ASSLHLDRGRGYT
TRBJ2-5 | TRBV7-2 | ASSLTQQETQY
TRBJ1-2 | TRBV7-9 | ASSLRLAGAVGYT
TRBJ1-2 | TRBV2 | ASRPDRGRNYGYT
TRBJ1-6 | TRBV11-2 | ASSGRGRGNSPLH
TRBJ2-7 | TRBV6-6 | ASSPLGTGATLAPYEQY
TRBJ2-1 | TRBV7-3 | ASSPISGRTNNEQF
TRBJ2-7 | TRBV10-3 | AISDLRQGIYEQY
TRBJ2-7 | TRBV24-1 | ATSDSYEQY
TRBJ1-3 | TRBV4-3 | ASSQGVANSGNTIY
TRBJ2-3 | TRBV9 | ASSVWGATDTQY